A selection of T cell receptor beta chains follows, all from one sample in a study of graft-versus-host responses after intestinal transplantation. These receptors have no identified antigens. Clones were read by immunoSEQ multiplex PCR, and TCRdb kept only the in-frame ones, dropping some. The repertoire has over 55,000 clones, under 90% of them found once; the top ten carry about 0.4%. The input for sequencing was unstimulated CD4+ T cells sorted from spleen or lymph node cells, taken before transplant. Every receptor here comes from a human donor who was the organ donor for an intestinal transplant. Both conserved end residues are part of each CDR3. The order of the fields is V gene, clone size, D gene, J gene, CDR3 DNA, CDR3 protein. D genes are given only for firm matches. Size is omitted from some rows. Given values are once, few, many or a class for expanded clones.

TRBV5-1	once	NA	TRBJ2-3	TGCGCCAGCAGCAGGGGACTCGTCACAGATACGCAGTATTTT	CASSRGLVTDTQYF
TRBV6-6	NA	NA	TRBJ2-5	TGTGCCAGCAGAAGGGGCAGGGTGCCTCAAGAGACCCAGTACTTC	CASRRGRVPQETQYF
TRBV11-2	NA	TRBD2	TRBJ2-5	TGTGCCAGCAGCCACGGACTAGCGGGGGAGCTGGAGACCCAGTACTTC	CASSHGLAGELETQYF
TRBV28	NA	TRBD1	TRBJ1-5	TGTGCCAGCAGTTTCGAGGGGCAGGGGGCCCAGCCCCAGCATTTT	CASSFEGQGAQPQHF
TRBV4-1	NA	TRBD2	TRBJ2-3	TGCGCCAGCAGCCAAGATTTTGGCGGGGGGGGAACAGATACGCAGTATTTT	CASSQDFGGGGTDTQYF
TRBV7-2	NA	NA	TRBJ1-2	TGTGCCAGCAGCTTTGTAGGGGAACTTGGGGGCTACACCTTC	CASSFVGELGGYTF
TRBV6-1	NA	TRBD2	TRBJ2-1	TGTGCCAGCGGGACTAGCTTAGATGAGCAGTTCTTC	CASGTSLDEQFF
TRBV7-9	NA	TRBD2	TRBJ2-1	TGTGCCAGCAGCTTAGTGAGCGGGGGGAGGAATGAGCAGTTCTTC	CASSLVSGGRNEQFF
TRBV28	once	NA	TRBJ1-6	TGTGCCAGCAGTTTTCAGGGAGGGATTTGGGTACCCCTCCACTTT	CASSFQGGIWVPLHF
TRBV7-9	NA	TRBD1	TRBJ1-2	TGTGCCAGCAGCACGGGACAGGGTGACTATGGCTACACCTTC	CASSTGQGDYGYTF
TRBV21-1	NA	NA	TRBJ1-2	TGTGCCAGCAGCAAAGGGAATAGGACAGGGGGCGCAGACTATGGCTACACCTTC	CASSKGNRTGGADYGYTF
TRBV28	once	NA	TRBJ1-1	TGTGCCAGCAACGGAGGGTTGAACACTGAAGCTTTCTTT	CASNGGLNTEAFF
TRBV30	once	NA	TRBJ2-4	TGTGCCTGGATGAGGGAAACCAAAAACATTCAGTACTTC	CAWMRETKNIQYF
TRBV15	few	TRBD1	TRBJ2-4	TGTGCCACCAGCAGATATGGGACAGGATTAAACATTCAGTACTTC	CATSRYGTGLNIQYF
TRBV6-1	NA	TRBD2	TRBJ2-1	TGTGCCAGCAGTCCTAGCGGGGGGGCGAACAATGAGCAGTTCTTC	CASSPSGGANNEQFF
TRBV4-1	NA	NA	TRBJ1-6	TGCGCCAGCAGCCAAGTGGGCAGTCCGAATTCACCCCTCCACTTT	CASSQVGSPNSPLHF
TRBV18	NA	NA	TRBJ2-5	TGTGCCAGCTCGCACAGCCAAGAGACCCAGTACTTC	CASSHSQETQYF
TRBV6-4	NA	TRBD2	TRBJ2-3	TGTGCCAGCAGTGTCGAGACTAGCGGGGCCGATACGCAGTATTTT	CASSVETSGADTQYF
TRBV6-1	NA	TRBD2	TRBJ2-5	TGTGCCAGCAGTGAAACTAGCGGGGGGGGCCAAGAGACCCAGTACTTC	CASSETSGGGQETQYF
TRBV27	NA	NA	TRBJ1-6	TGTGCCAGCAGTTTAGGCAGTTCCTATAATTCACCCCTCCACTTT	CASSLGSSYNSPLHF
TRBV5-1	once	TRBD1	TRBJ1-1	TGCGCCAGCAGCCTCGGGACAGGGATCGGGGACGGCACTGAAGCTTTCTTT	CASSLGTGIGDGTEAFF
TRBV28	NA	NA	TRBJ1-2	TGTGCCAGCAGGCTGAGCAACTATGGCTACACCTTC	CASRLSNYGYTF
TRBV28	NA	NA	TRBJ1-2	TGTGCCAGCAGTTTGCGGGGACTAGGTGGCTACACCTTC	CASSLRGLGGYTF
TRBV28	NA	NA	TRBJ2-2	TGTGCCAGCAGTTCCCTAGACAGGCTGAACACCGGGGAGCTGTTTTTT	CASSSLDRLNTGELFF
TRBV6-4	NA	TRBD1	TRBJ1-6	TGTGCCAGCAGGGACAGGGTCGGGGATGGTTCACCCCTCCACTTT	CASRDRVGDGSPLHF
TRBV28	NA	NA	TRBJ1-1	TGTGCCAGCAGTGCTGAGACAGTTATGAACACTGAAGCTTTCTTT	CASSAETVMNTEAFF
TRBV29-1	NA	NA	TRBJ1-6	TGCAGCGTTTCCCAGGGAACTAATTCACCCCTCCACTTT	CSVSQGTNSPLHF
TRBV28	NA	NA	TRBJ2-1	TGTGCCACCTTGCCCGGACTGAGCTCCTACAATGAGCAGTTCTTC	CATLPGLSSYNEQFF
TRBV5-4	NA	NA	TRBJ2-1	TGTGCCAGCAGCTTACGGGGTCTCTCCTACAATGAGCAGTTCTTC	CASSLRGLSYNEQFF
TRBV7-2	once	NA	TRBJ1-6	TGTGCCAGCAGCTTACGCTCGCGGGTCTATCTCCACTTT	CASSLRSRVYLHF
TRBV19	NA	NA	TRBJ2-3	TGTGCCAGTAGTATAGGGGTGGGAGTAGGAGATACGCAGTATTTT	CASSIGVGVGDTQYF
TRBV27	NA	TRBD2	TRBJ2-5	TGTGCCAGCAGTCACCAACCGGGACTAGCGGGTAAAGAAGAGACCCAGTACTTC	CASSHQPGLAGKEETQYF
TRBV6-6	NA	NA	TRBJ2-2	TGTGCCGGGGCCGGGACTGTAAACACCGGGGAGCTGTTTTTT	CAGAGTVNTGELFF
TRBV18	NA	NA	TRBJ1-4	TGTGCCAGCTCAGCCGCAGAACAAACTAATGAAAAACTGTTTTTT	CASSAAEQTNEKLFF
TRBV7-9	NA	NA	TRBJ1-5	TGTGCCAGCAGCTTAGGGACAACCGCCCGAGGCAATCAGCCCCAGCATTTT	CASSLGTTARGNQPQHF
TRBV2	NA	NA	TRBJ2-4	TGTGCCAGCAGTGAAGGGCTAGCCAAAAACATTCAGTACTTC	CASSEGLAKNIQYF
TRBV19	NA	NA	TRBJ1-5	TGTGCCAGTACCGGCGACAGGCAGCCCCAGCATTTT	CASTGDRQPQHF
TRBV28	NA	TRBD2	TRBJ2-3	TGTGCCAGCAGTTTCGCGGGGGGGCCGCTGGGCACAGATACGCAGTATTTT	CASSFAGGPLGTDTQYF
TRBV7-9	NA	NA	TRBJ1-2	TGTGCCAGCAGACCTCTGGCGGTGCCCTATGGCTACACCTTC	CASRPLAVPYGYTF
TRBV10-2	once	NA	TRBJ2-3	TGCGCCAGCAGCCTAGATACGCAGTATTTT	CASSLDTQYF
TRBV5-6	NA	NA	TRBJ2-5	TGTGCCAGCAGCACAGGGGAGACCCAGTACTTC	CASSTGETQYF
TRBV5-1	NA	NA	TRBJ1-4	TGCGCCAGCAGCTTCACAGGGTCAACTAATGAAAAACTGTTTTTT	CASSFTGSTNEKLFF
TRBV9	NA	TRBD2	TRBJ2-5	TGTGCCAGCAGCGTAGGGCTAGCGGGGGGAAACCAAGAGACCCAGTACTTC	CASSVGLAGGNQETQYF
TRBV27	NA	NA	TRBJ1-6	TGTGCCAGCAGTTTATCCAGGGAACATAATTCACCCCTCCACTTT	CASSLSREHNSPLHF
TRBV4-1	NA	TRBD1	TRBJ2-3	TGCGCCAGCAGCCAAGATCGGGGGACAGGGGGGAACACAGATACGCAGTATTTT	CASSQDRGTGGNTDTQYF
TRBV29-1	NA	NA	TRBJ1-1	TGCAGCGCTGATGGGCAGGTTGACACTGAAGCTTTCTTT	CSADGQVDTEAFF
TRBV30	NA	NA	TRBJ1-5	TGTGCCTGGAGTCCAGGGTTAGGGAATCAGCCCCAGCATTTT	CAWSPGLGNQPQHF
TRBV5-6	NA	NA	TRBJ1-1	TGTGCCAGCAGGGAAACAGGGCGACCCCTGGGGAGTGACACTGAAGCTTTCTTT	CASRETGRPLGSDTEAFF
TRBV6-5	NA	NA	TRBJ2-2	TGTGCCAGCAGTTACTTCGCCGGGGAGCTGTTTTTT	CASSYFAGELFF
TRBV6-1	NA	TRBD1	TRBJ2-1	TGTGCCAGTACCGGGACAGGGTCCTATGAGCAGTTCTTC	CASTGTGSYEQFF
TRBV19	NA	TRBD2	TRBJ2-3	TGTGCCAGTACCGTGGGGAGGGCGGCAGATACGCAGTATTTT	CASTVGRAADTQYF
TRBV28	medium-sized	TRBD1	TRBJ1-2	TGTGCCAGCAGTTACCGGGACAGTCTAGTCTATGGCTACACCTTC	CASSYRDSLVYGYTF
TRBV6-5	NA	NA	TRBJ2-1	TGTGCCAGCAGTTTAAGAGGGGGTACCTACAATGAGCAGTTCTTC	CASSLRGGTYNEQFF
TRBV11-2	NA	NA	TRBJ2-3	TGTGCCAGCAGCTTATCGAGAGGGCCCGCAGGGGTCACGCAGTATTTT	CASSLSRGPAGVTQYF
TRBV9	NA	NA	TRBJ1-4	TGTGCCAGCAGCCCCCAACAGACGACTAATGAAAAACTGTTTTTT	CASSPQQTTNEKLFF